The 11 T cell receptor beta chains in this list originate from one sample, sequenced in a study of T-cell memory formation after mild COVID-19. TCRdb passed the 5' RACE reads through MiXCR, listing each CDR3 protein once. The repertoire holds about 470,000 distinct CDR3 sequences, with approximately 23% as singletons. The sequenced material came from PBMCs or a T cell subset sorted from them (not recorded which). These receptors were collected from an adult woman who had mild COVID-19 (a few samples of this study predate the infection). Cell type and time point are not known.

The chain has TRBV19 and TRBJ2-7; 8 nucleotides align to TRBD2. CDR1 is LNHDA and CDR2 is SQIVND in the germline V gene (reference sequence). CDR3 size: 14 residues. J lost 3 bases, V lost 5 bases, and 6 bases had no gene match. DNA of the CDR3: TGTGCCAGTAGTGCGGGACTAGGAAACTACGAGCAGTACTTC. Amino acid sequence: CASSAGLGNYEQYF.

There are a few counts of this clonotype. The chain employs TRBV7-2 and TRBJ2-7; 8 bases map to TRBD2. Trimming at V came to 1 base and at J to 6 bases, leaving 8 bases not matched to a gene. The length of the CDR3 is 15 residues. Per the germline V gene, CDR1 is SGHTA and CDR2 is FQGNSA. CDR3 sequence: CASSLESGAGAEQYF. The CDR3 DNA is TGTGCCAGCAGCTTAGAATCAGGAGCGGGAGCCGAGCAGTACTTC. The complete variable domain, with remaining parts taken from reference TRBV7-2 and TRBJ2-7, reads GAGVSQSPSNKVTEKGKDVELRCDPISGHTALYWYRQSLGQGLEFLIYFQGNSAPDKSGLPSDRFSAERTGGSVSTLTIQRTQQEDSAVYLCASSLESGAGAEQYFGPGTRLTVT.

Worth noting for this clonotype: A junction boundary mismatches the germline segment, possibly from a read error. The J gene is TRBJ1-3, the V gene TRBV5-1; TRBD1 aligns across 9 bases. CDR3 length: 12 amino acids. Germline V gene sequence: CDR1 SGHRS, CDR2 YFSETQ. CDR3 amino acids: CASRTGTGPLDF. CDR3 nucleotide sequence: TGCGCCAGCCGCACCGGGACAGGGCCTCTGGATTTT.

The chain links TRBV7-8 to TRBJ1-5; no definite D call. The CDR3 has 13 amino acids. Germline CDR1 and CDR2: SGHVS and FQNEAQ. V was pared by 2 bases and J by 9 bases, with 11 bases between. DNA for the CDR3: TGTGCCAGCAGCTTAAAGGCCCCTGGGCCCCAGCATTTT. Protein product: CASSLKAPGPQHF.

The table lists this clonotype with a count of one. This chain connects TRBV4-3 to TRBJ2-7; D may be TRBD1 or TRBD2 (7 bases each). The CDR3 sequence is 16 residues long. CDR1 is LGHNA, CDR2 YSLEER, per germline. The V gene lost 3 bases and the J gene lost 3 bases, with 18 bases spanning the gap. The CDR3 spells CASSQALGGGLYEQYF. The CDR3 DNA reads TGCGCCAGCAGCCAGGCCCTGGGAGGGGGCCTCTACGAGCAGTACTTC.

This clonotype has a handful of counts. The junction does not match germline at one end; this may be a read error. V is TRBV4-3 and J is TRBJ2-2; 7 bases align to TRBD2. Per the germline V gene, CDR1 is LGHNA and CDR2 is YSLEER. The CDR3 sequence is 15 residues long. This chain's CDR3 is CASRQASGDTGELFF. The CDR3, as DNA: TGCGCCAGCAGGCAAGCCAGCGGGGACACCGGGGAGCTGTTTTTT.

The chain employs TRBV4-3 and TRBJ2-1; possibly TRBD2 for D (6 bases). The CDR3 has 17 residues. The germline gives CDR1 LGHNA, CDR2 YSLEER. The germline V and J ends were trimmed by 0 bases and 7 bases, with 19 bases remaining between them. The CDR3, as DNA: TGCGCCAGCAGCCAAGACGATAGCCGGGAGTTTGGGAATGAGCAGTTCTTC. Protein: CASSQDDSREFGNEQFF.

This clonotype was recorded a few times. The chain recombines TRBV25-1 with TRBJ2-3, with D perhaps TRBD1 (6 bases). Germline lookup yields CDR1 MGHDK and CDR2 SYGVNS. Trimming stripped 6 bases from V and 3 bases from J, with 16 bases between. The CDR3 consists of 15 residues. The CDR3 sequence: CASRQTGIGTDTQYF. The CDR3 nucleotides are TGTGCCAGCAGACAAACAGGGATTGGTACAGATACGCAGTATTTT.

There are a few counts of this clonotype. The rearrangement joins TRBV5-1 to TRBJ2-7; the D is unclear. CDR3 length: 14 amino acids. The germline V gene has CDR1 SGHRS and CDR2 YFSETQ. Trimming stripped 2 bases from V and 7 bases from J, with 16 bases between. The CDR3 DNA reads TGCGCCAGCAGCTTCGTAAAGGCAACTGGAGAGCAGTACTTC. Translated: CASSFVKATGEQYF.

V is TRBV6-5 and J is TRBJ1-2; 12 bases align to TRBD1. Germline V gene data show CDR1 as MNHEY and CDR2 as SVGAGI. The CDR3 totals 14 residues. V lost 5 bases and J lost 6; bases outside the gene matches: 4. CDR3 nucleotide sequence: TGTGCCAGCAGTACGGGACAGGGGGCGAATGGCTACACCTTC. It encodes CASSTGQGANGYTF.

This sequence joins TRBV24-1 and TRBJ2-2, with 7 bases lining up with TRBD1. V lost 4 bases, J lost 6 bases, and 13 bases stayed unmatched. The CDR3 is 17 amino acids. Germline V gene lookup returns CDR1 KGHDR and CDR2 SFDVKD. CDR3 residues: CATSDEGARGDPGELFF. The CDR3 bases are TGTGCCACCAGTGACGAGGGGGCCAGGGGAGACCCCGGGGAGCTGTTTTTT.